This is a list of T cell receptor beta chains from one sample in a study of CD8+ T cells in alopecia areata. The protocol was immunoSEQ multiplex PCR, while the TCRdb copy is restricted to in-frame clones and leaves out a portion. The data contain about 200,000 clones, approximately 61% of them singletons. Material: CD4+ T cells sorted from blood, obtained at week 0. All receptors come from a human donor with alopecia areata. Both conserved end residues are part of each CDR3. The order of the fields is J gene, D gene, clone size, V gene, CDR3 protein, CDR3 DNA. D genes are given only for firm matches. Clone size is not always given. Where it is, it says once, few, many or a class for expanded clones.

TRBJ1-1 - - TRBV5-1 CASSLPDGMNTEAFF TGCGCCAGCAGCTTGCCGGACGGAATGAACACTGAAGCTTTCTTT
TRBJ2-5 - - TRBV29-1 CSVERRRSPPSQETQYF TGCAGCGTTGAAAGACGAAGGTCACCCCCCAGCCAAGAGACCCAGTACTTC
TRBJ2-1 TRBD1 once TRBV7-8 CASSLARQTGHSYNEQFF TGTGCCAGCAGCTTAGCGCGTCAGACAGGGCATTCCTACAATGAGCAGTTCTTC
TRBJ2-7 - - TRBV25-1 CASSAMGSKREQYF TGTGCCAGCAGTGCCATGGGGTCGAAGCGCGAGCAGTACTTC
TRBJ2-1 TRBD2 - TRBV5-1 CASSKLAGVANEQFF TGCGCCAGCAGCAAGCTAGCGGGAGTTGCGAATGAGCAGTTCTTC
TRBJ1-2 - many TRBV30 CAWSSTGGGYTF TGTGCCTGGAGCTCGACCGGTGGTGGCTACACCTTC
TRBJ1-2 - - TRBV5-1 CASSLGQEYGYTF TGCGCCAGCAGCTTGGGACAGGAATATGGCTACACCTTC
TRBJ1-4 TRBD1 few TRBV27 CASSPWGQFKGEKLFF TGTGCCAGCAGTCCCTGGGGACAGTTCAAGGGTGAAAAACTGTTTTTT
TRBJ2-7 - - TRBV27 CASRKPKGEQYF TGTGCCAGCAGGAAACCTAAAGGCGAGCAGTACTTC
TRBJ2-2 - - TRBV30 CAWSGSVAGELFF TGTGCCTGGAGTGGTAGCGTCGCCGGGGAGCTGTTTTTT
TRBJ2-3 TRBD2 - TRBV29-1 CSVRDHGLAGGTDTQYF TGCAGCGTCCGAGACCACGGACTAGCGGGAGGCACAGATACGCAGTATTTT
TRBJ1-1 - - TRBV5-4 CASSLKAGSNEAFF TGTGCCAGCAGCTTGAAAGCAGGGAGTAATGAAGCTTTCTTT
TRBJ2-3 - - TRBV9 CASSVNVQDTDTQYF TGTGCCAGCAGCGTTAATGTACAAGACACAGATACGCAGTATTTT
TRBJ2-7 - - TRBV29-1 CSARVTYEQYF TGCAGCGCTAGGGTTACCTACGAGCAGTACTTC
TRBJ2-1 - - TRBV7-2 CASSFGLMREINEQFF TGTGCCAGCAGCTTTGGATTAATGAGGGAGATCAATGAGCAGTTCTTC
TRBJ1-1 TRBD1 - TRBV30 CAWIRQGNTEAFF TGTGCCTGGATTAGACAGGGGAACACTGAAGCTTTCTTT
TRBJ2-3 TRBD2 few TRBV7-9 CASSSRVAGATSTDTQYF TGTGCCAGCAGCTCTCGGGTAGCGGGGGCCACTAGCACAGATACGCAGTATTTT